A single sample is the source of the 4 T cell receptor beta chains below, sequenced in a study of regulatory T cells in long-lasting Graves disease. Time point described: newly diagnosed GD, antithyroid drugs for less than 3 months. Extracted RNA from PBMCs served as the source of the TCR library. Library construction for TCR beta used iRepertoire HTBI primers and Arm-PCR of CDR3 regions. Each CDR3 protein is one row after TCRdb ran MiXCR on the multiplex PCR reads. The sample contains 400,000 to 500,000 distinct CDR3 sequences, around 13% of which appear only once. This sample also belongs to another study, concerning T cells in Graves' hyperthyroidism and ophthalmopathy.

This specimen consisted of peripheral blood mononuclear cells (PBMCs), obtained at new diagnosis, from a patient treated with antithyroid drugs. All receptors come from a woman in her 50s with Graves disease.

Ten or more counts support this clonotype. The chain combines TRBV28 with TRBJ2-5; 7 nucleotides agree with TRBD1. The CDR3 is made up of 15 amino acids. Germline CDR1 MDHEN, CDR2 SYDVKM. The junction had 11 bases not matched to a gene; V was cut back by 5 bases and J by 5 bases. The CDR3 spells CASSTRDSSRETQYF. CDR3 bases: TGTGCCAGCAGTACCCGGGACAGCTCTCGTGAGACCCAGTACTTC.

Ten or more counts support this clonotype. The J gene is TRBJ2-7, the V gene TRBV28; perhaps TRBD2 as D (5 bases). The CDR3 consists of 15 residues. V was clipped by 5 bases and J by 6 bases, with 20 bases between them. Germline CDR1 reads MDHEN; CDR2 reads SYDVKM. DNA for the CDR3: TGTGCCAGCAGTGTCTCCAGCGGAACCTCGGGCGAGCAGTACTTC. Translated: CASSVSSGTSGEQYF.

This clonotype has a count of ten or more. Here the CDR3 DNA reads TGTGCCAGCAGCTTGGAGGGAGCCCAGTTCTTC. Translation gives CASSLEGAQFF. The J gene is TRBJ2-1, the V gene TRBV5-6; tentative D call: TRBD2 (5 bases). The CDR3 extends over 11 amino acids. Germline values: CDR1 SGHDT, CDR2 YYEEEE. V shed 0 bases and J shed 13 bases, with 8 bases lying between them.

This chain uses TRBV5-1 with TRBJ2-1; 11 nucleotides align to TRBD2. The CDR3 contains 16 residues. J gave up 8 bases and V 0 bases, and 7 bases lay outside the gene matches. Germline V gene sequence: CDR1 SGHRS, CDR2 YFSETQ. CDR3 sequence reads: CASSLEASGRWDEQFF. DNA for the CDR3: TGCGCCAGCAGCTTGGAAGCTAGCGGGAGGTGGGATGAGCAGTTCTTC.